The sequence of this TCR beta chain was determined in a study of blood T cells in healthy people across ages. Sample-barcoded 5' priming and a J-beta primer mix drove a second PCR of 7 to 11 cycles. TCRdb processed the 5' RACE reads anew with MiXCR; each CDR3 protein has one entry. This sample has fewer than 700,000 distinct CDR3 sequences, with about 43% found just once. The clonotype originates from an elderly man in good health. Sequenced: blood.

The CDR3 sequence: CASSQTGRTEAFF. CDR3 bases: TGTGCCAGCAGCCAAACAGGGCGGACTGAAGCTTTCTTT. This chain uses TRBV12-3 or TRBV12-4 with TRBJ1-1; possible D gene TRBD1, 6 bases. This CDR3 is built from 13 residues. Between the trimmed V and J ends, which lost 6 bases and 5 bases, there was a span of 13 bases.